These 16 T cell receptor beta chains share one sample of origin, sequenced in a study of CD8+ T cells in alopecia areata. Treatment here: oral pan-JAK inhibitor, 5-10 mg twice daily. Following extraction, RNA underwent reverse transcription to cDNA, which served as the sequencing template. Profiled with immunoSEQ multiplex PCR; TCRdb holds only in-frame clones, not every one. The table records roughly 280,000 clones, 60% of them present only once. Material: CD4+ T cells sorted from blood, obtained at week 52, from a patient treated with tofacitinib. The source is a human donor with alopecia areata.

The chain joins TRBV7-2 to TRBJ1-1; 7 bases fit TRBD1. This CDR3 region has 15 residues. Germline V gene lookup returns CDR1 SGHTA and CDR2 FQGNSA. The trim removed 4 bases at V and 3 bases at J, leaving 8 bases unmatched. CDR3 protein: CASSYLPGQYTEAFF. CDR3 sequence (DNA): TGTGCCAGCAGCTACTTACCGGGACAGTACACTGAAGCTTTCTTT.

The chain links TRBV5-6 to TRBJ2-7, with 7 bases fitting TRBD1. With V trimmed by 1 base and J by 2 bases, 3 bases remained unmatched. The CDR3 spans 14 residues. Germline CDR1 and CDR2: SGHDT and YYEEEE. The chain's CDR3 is CASSLLGQAYEQYF. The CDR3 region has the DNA TGTGCCAGCAGCTTGCTAGGACAGGCCTACGAGCAGTACTTC.

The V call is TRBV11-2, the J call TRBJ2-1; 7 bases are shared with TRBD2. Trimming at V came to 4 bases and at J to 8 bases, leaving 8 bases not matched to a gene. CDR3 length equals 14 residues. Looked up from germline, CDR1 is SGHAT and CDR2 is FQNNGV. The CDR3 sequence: CASSSGLPADEQFF. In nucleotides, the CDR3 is TGTGCCAGCAGCTCGGGACTACCCGCCGATGAGCAGTTCTTC.

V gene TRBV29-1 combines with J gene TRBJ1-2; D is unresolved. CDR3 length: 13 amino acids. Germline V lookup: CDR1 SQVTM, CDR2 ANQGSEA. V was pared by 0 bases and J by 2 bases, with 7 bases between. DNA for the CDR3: TGCAGCGTTGAAGATCCTGGGAACTATGGCTACACCTTC. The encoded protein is CSVEDPGNYGYTF. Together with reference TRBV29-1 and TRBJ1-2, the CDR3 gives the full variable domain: SAVISQKPSRDICQRGTSLTIQCQVDSQVTMMFWYRQQPGQSLTLIATANQGSEATYESGFVIDKFPISRPNLTFSTLTVSNMSPEDSSIYLCSVEDPGNYGYTFGSGTRLTVV.

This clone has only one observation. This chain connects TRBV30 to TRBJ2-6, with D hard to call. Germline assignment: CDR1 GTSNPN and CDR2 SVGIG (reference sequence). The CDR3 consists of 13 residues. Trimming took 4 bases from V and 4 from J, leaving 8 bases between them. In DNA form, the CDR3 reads TGTGCCTGGAAGGGTTTAGGGGCCAACGTCCTGACTTTC. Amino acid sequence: CAWKGLGANVLTF.

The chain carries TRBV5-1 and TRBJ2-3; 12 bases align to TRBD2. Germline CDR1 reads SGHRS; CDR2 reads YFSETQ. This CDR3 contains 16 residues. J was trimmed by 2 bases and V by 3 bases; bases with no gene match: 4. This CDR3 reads CASSSLAGGYTDTQYF. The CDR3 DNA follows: TGCGCCAGCAGCTCCCTAGCGGGGGGGTACACAGATACGCAGTATTTT.

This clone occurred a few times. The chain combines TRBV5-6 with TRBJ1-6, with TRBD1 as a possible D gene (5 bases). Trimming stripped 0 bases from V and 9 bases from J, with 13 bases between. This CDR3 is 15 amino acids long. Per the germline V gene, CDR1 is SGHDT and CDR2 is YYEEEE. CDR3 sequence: CASSLDQGTGSPLHF. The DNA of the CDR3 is TGTGCCAGCAGCTTGGATCAGGGAACGGGTTCACCCCTCCACTTT.

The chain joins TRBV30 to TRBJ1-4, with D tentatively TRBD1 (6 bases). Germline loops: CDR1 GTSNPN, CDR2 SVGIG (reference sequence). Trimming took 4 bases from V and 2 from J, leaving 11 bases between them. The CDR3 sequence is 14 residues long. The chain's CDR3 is CAWTTGQTNEKLFF. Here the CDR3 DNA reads TGTGCCTGGACCACAGGACAGACTAATGAAAAACTGTTTTTT.

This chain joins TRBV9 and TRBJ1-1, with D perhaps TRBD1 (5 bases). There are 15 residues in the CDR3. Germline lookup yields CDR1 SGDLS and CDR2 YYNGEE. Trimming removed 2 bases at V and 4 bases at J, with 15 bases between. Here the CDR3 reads CASSVLQDWGTEAFF. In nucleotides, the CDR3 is TGTGCCAGCAGCGTCTTACAGGATTGGGGCACTGAAGCTTTCTTT.

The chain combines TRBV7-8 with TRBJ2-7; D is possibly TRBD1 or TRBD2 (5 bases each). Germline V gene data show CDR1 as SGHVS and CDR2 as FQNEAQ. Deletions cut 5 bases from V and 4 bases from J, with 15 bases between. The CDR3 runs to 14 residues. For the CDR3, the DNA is TGTGCCAGCAGCCCTGCCGGGGCTTGGTACGAGCAGTACTTC. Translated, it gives CASSPAGAWYEQYF.

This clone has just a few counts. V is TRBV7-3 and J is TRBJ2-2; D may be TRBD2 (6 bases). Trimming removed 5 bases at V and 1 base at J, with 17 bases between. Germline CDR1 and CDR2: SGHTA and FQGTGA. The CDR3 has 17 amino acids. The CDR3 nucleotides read TGTGCCAGCAGCCCTTCCCTTCGGGGGAAGAACACCGGGGAGCTGTTTTTT. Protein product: CASSPSLRGKNTGELFF. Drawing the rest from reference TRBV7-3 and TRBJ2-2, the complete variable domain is GAGVSQTPSNKVTEKGKYVELRCDPISGHTALYWYRQSLGQGPEFLIYFQGTGAADDSGLPNDRFFAVRPEGSVSTLKIQRTERGDSAVYLCASSPSLRGKNTGELFFGEGSRLTVL.

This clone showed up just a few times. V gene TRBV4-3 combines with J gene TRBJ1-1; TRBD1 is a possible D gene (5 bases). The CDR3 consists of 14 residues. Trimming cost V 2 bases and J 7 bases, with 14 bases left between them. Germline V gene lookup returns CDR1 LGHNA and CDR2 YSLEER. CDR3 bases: TGCGCCAGCAGCCAAATGGGCAGGGAGGTTGAAGCTTTCTTT. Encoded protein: CASSQMGREVEAFF.

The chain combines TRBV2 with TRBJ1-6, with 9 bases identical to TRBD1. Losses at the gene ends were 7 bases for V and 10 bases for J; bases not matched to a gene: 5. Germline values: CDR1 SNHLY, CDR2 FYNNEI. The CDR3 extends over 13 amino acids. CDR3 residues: CASNRQGESPLHF. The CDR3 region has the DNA TGTGCCAGCAACAGACAGGGGGAGTCACCCCTCCACTTT.

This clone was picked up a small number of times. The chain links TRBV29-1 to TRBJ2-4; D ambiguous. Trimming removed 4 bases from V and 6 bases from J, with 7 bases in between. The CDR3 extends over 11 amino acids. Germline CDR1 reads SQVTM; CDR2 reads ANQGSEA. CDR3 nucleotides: TGCAGCGTTGGGGAACGAAACATTCAGTACTTC. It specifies CSVGERNIQYF.

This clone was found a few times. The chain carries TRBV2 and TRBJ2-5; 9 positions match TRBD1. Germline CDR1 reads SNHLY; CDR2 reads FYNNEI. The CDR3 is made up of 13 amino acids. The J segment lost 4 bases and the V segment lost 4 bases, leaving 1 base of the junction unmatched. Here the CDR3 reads CASSGTGAETQYF. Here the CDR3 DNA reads TGTGCCAGCAGTGGGACAGGGGCAGAGACCCAGTACTTC.

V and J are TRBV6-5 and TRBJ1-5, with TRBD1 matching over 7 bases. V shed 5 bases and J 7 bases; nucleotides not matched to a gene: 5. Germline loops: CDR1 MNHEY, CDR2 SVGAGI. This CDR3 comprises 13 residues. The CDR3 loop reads CASSGTVGQPQHF. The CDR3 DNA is TGTGCCAGCAGTGGGACAGTCGGGCAGCCCCAGCATTTT.